What follows describes a single T cell receptor (beta chain). The record originates from a study of shared clonotypes between healthy human individuals. The protocol was immunoSEQ multiplex PCR, while the TCRdb copy is restricted to in-frame clones and leaves out a portion. Of 400,000 to 600,000 clones listed, roughly 80% were seen once; the top ten hold approximately 13%. V lost 7 bases, J lost 7 bases, and 20 bases lay in between. Germline values: CDR1 MNHEY, CDR2 SMNVEV (reference sequence). This CDR3 region has 15 residues. The sequencing sample was made of PBMCs. The receptor was derived from a woman aged 40 to 55 in good health. Some clones in this sample may be carry-over from other donors' samples. V usage is TRBV27 and J usage is TRBJ2-4; either TRBD1 or TRBD2 may supply D (5 bases each). The DNA of the CDR3 is TGTGCCAGCACCCAGAATCGGGACCGACTGAACATTCAGTACTTC. This gives the protein CASTQNRDRLNIQYF.